This T cell receptor beta chain was sequenced in a study of patients and donors after allogeneic stem cell transplantation. TCRdb fed the RT-PCR reads into MiXCR, producing one record per CDR3 protein. The sample contains a few hundred thousand distinct CDR3 sequences, around two fifths of which appear only once. The V end was cut by 5 bases, the J end by 8 bases, with 13 bases between. Germline CDR1 and CDR2: MGHRA and YSYEKL. The CDR3 length is 14 residues. This clonotype has only a few counts. V and J are TRBV4-1 and TRBJ1-6, with D perhaps TRBD1 (5 bases). The origin of this receptor is a human donor who was either an allogeneic HSCT recipient or a stem cell or donor lymphocyte infusion donor (not recorded which). It is not recorded whose cells these are; they may come from a transplant donor. Sequenced: blood, either unsorted or a sorted T cell fraction (not recorded which). CDR3 sequence: CASSRGEIDSPLHF. The CDR3 DNA reads TGCGCCAGCAGCAGAGGGGAAATAGATTCACCCCTCCACTTT.